The 16 T cell receptor beta chains given below trace back to one sample, sequenced in a study of untreated major depressive disorder. Broader study findings: Compared with controls, depressed patients showed more TRBV05-01 (Vbeta 5.1) usage in CD4+ T cells.

What these receptors recognize is not known. The protocol was immunoSEQ multiplex PCR, while the TCRdb copy is restricted to in-frame clones and leaves out a portion. The sample contains roughly 25,000 clones, around 90% of which appear only once. The sequenced sample was CD4+ T cells from PBMCs. The receptors were gathered from a woman aged 25 to 39 with major depressive disorder.

The V and J genes are TRBV7-6 and TRBJ2-3; 12 positions agree with TRBD2. The length of the CDR3 is 16 residues. The V gene's germline CDR1 is SGHVS and CDR2 FNYEAQ. The J segment lost 2 bases and the V segment lost 1 base, leaving 1 base of the junction unmatched. CDR3 nucleotide sequence: TGTGCCAGCAGCTTAGGGACTAGCGGGACCACAGATACGCAGTATTTT. Protein product: CASSLGTSGTTDTQYF.

The chain joins TRBV27 to TRBJ1-2, with TRBD1 identical over 8 bases. V gave up 2 bases and J gave up 8 bases; unmatched junction bases: 4. The length of the CDR3 is 13 residues. Germline V lookup: CDR1 MNHEY, CDR2 SMNVEV (reference sequence). The DNA of the CDR3 is TGTGCCAGCAGTTTAGTCAGGGGGCTCGGCTACACCTTC. Translated, it gives CASSLVRGLGYTF.

The CDR3 DNA sequence: TGTGCCAGTAGTACAGAGAGCAATCAGCCCCAGCATTTT. It yields the protein CASSTESNQPQHF. The chain uses TRBV19 and TRBJ1-5; D call uncertain. The V end was cut by 4 bases, the J end by 1 base, with 5 bases between. Germline V gene data show CDR1 as LNHDA and CDR2 as SQIVND (reference sequence). The CDR3 runs to 13 residues. The whole variable domain, remainder taken from reference TRBV19 and TRBJ1-5, is DGGITQSPKYLFRKEGQNVTLSCEQNLNHDAMYWYRQDPGQGLRLIYYSQIVNDFQKGDIAEGYSVSREKKESFPLTVTSAQKNPTAFYLCASSTESNQPQHFGDGTRLSIL.

The V gene is TRBV5-6, the J gene TRBJ2-3, with 11 bases fitting TRBD2. There are 15 residues in the CDR3. Trimming removed 4 bases from V and 7 bases from J; junction bases left unmatched: 8. CDR1 SGHDT and CDR2 YYEEEE come from the germline V gene. The CDR3 bases are TGTGCCAGCAGCGCCCTAGCGGGGGGAACATATACGCAGTATTTT. Protein: CASSALAGGTYTQYF.

This clone was seen only once. The chain uses TRBV2 and TRBJ2-3; 12 nucleotides match TRBD2. J was trimmed by 7 bases and V by 5 bases; bases with no gene match: 7. CDR1 is SNHLY and CDR2 is FYNNEI in the germline V gene. The CDR3 is 15 residues long. The CDR3 DNA sequence: TGTGCCAGCAGTCGACTAGCGGGAGATTTGTATACGCAGTATTTT. Translation gives CASSRLAGDLYTQYF.

The rearrangement joins TRBV5-8 to TRBJ2-7; TRBD2 might be the D (5 bases). V was clipped by 0 bases and J by 2 bases, with 15 bases between them. The CDR3 has 16 residues. Germline V lookup: CDR1 SGHTS, CDR2 YDEGEE. CDR3: CASSLETGKITYEQYF. The CDR3 DNA follows: TGTGCCAGCAGCTTGGAAACGGGGAAGATCACCTACGAGCAGTACTTC.

The CDR3 bases are TGTGCCAGCAGCGTCGGGACTAGCGGGAGGGCCAGCGAGCAGTACTTC. Residues: CASSVGTSGRASEQYF. This chain uses TRBV9 with TRBJ2-7; 16 bases are a match to TRBD2. The junction had 5 bases not matched to a gene; V was cut back by 2 bases and J by 6 bases. Germline V gene lookup returns CDR1 SGDLS and CDR2 YYNGEE. The CDR3 has 16 residues.

V is TRBV6-6 and J is TRBJ1-4; D perhaps matches TRBD1 (6 bases). The V gene lost 6 bases and the J gene lost 8 bases, with 16 bases spanning the gap. This CDR3 has 14 amino acids. Germline CDR1 and CDR2: MNHNY and SVGAGI (reference sequence). Here the CDR3 DNA reads TGTGCCAGCAGCCCTCCAGGGGTAGGGGAAAAACTGTTTTTT. It translates to CASSPPGVGEKLFF.

The chain employs TRBV10-3 and TRBJ2-7; D not resolved. CDR3 length: 10 amino acids. Germline V gene data show CDR1 as ENHRY and CDR2 as SYGVKD. V gave up 3 bases and J gave up 9 bases, with 6 bases separating them. The CDR3 coding sequence is TGTGCCATCAGTGACGGACCGCAGTACTTC. Its translation: CAISDGPQYF.

This sequence joins TRBV6-6 and TRBJ2-7, with 7 bases aligning to TRBD1. Germline-derived CDR1 and CDR2 are MNHNY and SVGAGI (reference sequence). With 2 bases clipped from V and 5 bases from J, the junction kept 0 bases outside the gene matches. This CDR3 contains 12 residues. This CDR3 is CASSYDRDEQYF. The DNA of the CDR3 is TGTGCCAGCAGTTACGACAGGGACGAGCAGTACTTC.

V is TRBV5-4 and J is TRBJ2-3; 8 positions agree with TRBD1. CDR1 SGHNT and CDR2 YYREEE come from the germline V gene (reference sequence). CDR3 length equals 15 residues. Unmatched junction bases numbered 10, after V lost 4 bases and J lost 6 bases. In DNA form, the CDR3 reads TGTGCCAGCAGCGCGGGGACAGGTCGCAGGGATACGCAGTATTTT. Amino acids: CASSAGTGRRDTQYF.

V and J are TRBV10-3 and TRBJ2-3; 10 bases map to TRBD2. Germline CDR1 ENHRY, CDR2 SYGVKD. J was trimmed by 5 bases and V by 0 bases; bases with no gene match: 2. This CDR3 is built from 15 residues. The CDR3, as DNA: TGTGCCATCAGTGAGTCTACTAGCGGGAAAGATACGCAGTATTTT. It codes for CAISESTSGKDTQYF.

V and J are TRBV4-3 and TRBJ2-2, with D perhaps TRBD1 (8 bases). V lost 4 bases to trimming and J lost 8 bases, with 17 bases between them. Germline CDR1 and CDR2: LGHNA and YSLEER. This CDR3 has 15 amino acids. The chain's CDR3 is CASSPHRGGLGELFF. The CDR3 DNA sequence: TGCGCCAGCAGCCCGCACAGGGGGGGGCTAGGGGAGCTGTTTTTT.

The chain joins TRBV10-3 to TRBJ1-1, with D unresolved. V lost 2 bases and J lost 2, with 18 bases in between. The CDR3 spans 17 residues. Germline assignment: CDR1 ENHRY and CDR2 SYGVKD. The CDR3 reads CAISEPLMGSRNTEAFF. DNA of the CDR3: TGTGCCATCAGTGAGCCCTTGATGGGGAGCCGTAACACTGAAGCTTTCTTT.

The rearrangement links TRBV7-2 to TRBJ2-7, with 9 bases lining up with TRBD2. V trimming: 0 bases; J trimming: 4 bases; junction bases outside the gene matches: 7. Germline V lookup: CDR1 SGHTA, CDR2 FQGNSA. This CDR3 comprises 16 residues. As DNA, the CDR3 is TGTGCCAGCAGCTTAGCGCAAGGCGGGAGGGGGTACGAGCAGTACTTC. Its translation is CASSLAQGGRGYEQYF.

The rearrangement links TRBV2 to TRBJ1-1, with no clear D. Trimming took off 7 bases at V and 6 bases at J, with 12 bases between the two ends. The germline V gene has CDR1 SNHLY and CDR2 FYNNEI. The CDR3 has 12 residues. CDR3 nucleotides: TGTGCCAGCAACCAAAAACGCGCTGAAGCTTTCTTT. As protein: CASNQKRAEAFF.